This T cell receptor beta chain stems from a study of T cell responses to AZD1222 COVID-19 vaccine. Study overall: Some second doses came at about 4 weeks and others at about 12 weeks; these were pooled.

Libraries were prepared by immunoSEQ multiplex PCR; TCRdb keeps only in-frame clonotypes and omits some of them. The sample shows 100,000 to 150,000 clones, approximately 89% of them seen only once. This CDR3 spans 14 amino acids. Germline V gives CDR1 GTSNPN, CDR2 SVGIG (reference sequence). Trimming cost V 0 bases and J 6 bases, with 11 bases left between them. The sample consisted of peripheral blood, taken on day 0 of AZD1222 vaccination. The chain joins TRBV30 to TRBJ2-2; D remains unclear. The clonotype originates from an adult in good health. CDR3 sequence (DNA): TGTGCCTGGAGTGTAATGACTGGGCCCGGGGAGCTGTTTTTT. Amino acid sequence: CAWSVMTGPGELFF.